This entry features one TCR beta chain sequence. The J segment lost 3 bases and the V segment lost 3 bases, leaving 5 bases of the junction unmatched. Germline V gene sequence: CDR1 SGDLS, CDR2 YYNGEE. This CDR3 is built from 16 residues. The entry originates in a study of blood T cell repertoires in COVID-19. Study background: Acute and convalescent COVID-19 specimens originated in the United States, Italy and Spain.

TCRdb's table, derived via immunoSEQ multiplex PCR, lists solely in-frame clones and lacks some. This repertoire shows hundreds of thousands of clones, roughly 90% found once; its top ten account for approximately 2.5%. Clinical history as reported by participants underpinned cohort assignment. Recovered participants had two consecutive negative NP/OP PCR tests, healthcare professional clearance, or symptom resolution. This chain connects TRBV9 to TRBJ1-3; TRBD1 matches 11 bases. The source is a man in his sixties who had recovered from COVID-19. The sample comprised PBMCs or T cells enriched from blood (not recorded which). The DNA of the CDR3 is TGTGCCAGCAGCGGCCGGGACAGGGGGTATGGAAACACCATATATTTT. It encodes CASSGRDRGYGNTIYF. Together with reference TRBV9 and TRBJ1-3, the CDR3 gives the full variable domain: DSGVTQTPKHLITATGQRVTLRCSPRSGDLSVYWYQQSLDQGLQFLIQYYNGEERAKGNILERFSAQQFPDLHSELNLSSLELGDSALYFCASSGRDRGYGNTIYFGEGSWLTVV.